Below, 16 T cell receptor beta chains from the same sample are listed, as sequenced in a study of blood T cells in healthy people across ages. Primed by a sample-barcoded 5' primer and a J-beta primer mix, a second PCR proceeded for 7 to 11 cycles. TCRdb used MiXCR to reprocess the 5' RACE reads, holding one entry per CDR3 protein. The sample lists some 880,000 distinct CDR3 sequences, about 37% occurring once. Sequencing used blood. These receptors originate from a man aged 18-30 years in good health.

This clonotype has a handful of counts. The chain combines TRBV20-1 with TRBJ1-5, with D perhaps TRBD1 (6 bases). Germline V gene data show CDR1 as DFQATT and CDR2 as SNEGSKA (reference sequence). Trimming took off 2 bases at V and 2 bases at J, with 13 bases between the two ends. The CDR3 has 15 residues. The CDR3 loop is CSARKGGARNQPQHF. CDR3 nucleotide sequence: TGCAGTGCTAGAAAGGGGGGGGCCCGCAATCAGCCCCAGCATTTT.

CDR3 nucleotide sequence: TGTGCCAGCAGTTTGGGGGGGCGACAGCAGCCCCAGCATTTT. Translation: CASSLGGRQQPQHF. This chain connects TRBV12-3 or TRBV12-4 to TRBJ1-5; D may be TRBD1 (6 bases). This CDR3 has 14 residues. Deletions cut 3 bases from V and 7 bases from J, with 13 bases between.

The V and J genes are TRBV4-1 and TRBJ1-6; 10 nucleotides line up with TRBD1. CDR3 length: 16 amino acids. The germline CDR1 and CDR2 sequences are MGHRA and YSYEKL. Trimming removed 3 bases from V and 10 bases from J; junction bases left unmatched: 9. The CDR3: CASSQKTGGKHSPLHF. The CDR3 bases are TGCGCCAGCAGCCAGAAGACAGGGGGCAAGCACTCACCCCTCCACTTT.

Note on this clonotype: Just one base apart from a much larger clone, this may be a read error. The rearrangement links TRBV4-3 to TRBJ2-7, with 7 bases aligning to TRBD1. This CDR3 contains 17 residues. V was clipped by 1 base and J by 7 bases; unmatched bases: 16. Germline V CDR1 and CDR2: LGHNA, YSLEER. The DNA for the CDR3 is TGCGCCAGCAGCCAAGTTCTCGAGGGGGCTAGTACCAATGAGCAGTACTTC. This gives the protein CASSQVLEGASTNEQYF.

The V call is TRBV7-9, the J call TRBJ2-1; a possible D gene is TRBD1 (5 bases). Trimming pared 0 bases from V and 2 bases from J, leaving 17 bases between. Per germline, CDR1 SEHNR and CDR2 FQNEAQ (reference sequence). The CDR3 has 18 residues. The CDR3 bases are TGTGCCAGCAGCTTAGCTACCTTGAGGACAAGGCCCTACAATGAGCAGTTCTTC. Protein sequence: CASSLATLRTRPYNEQFF. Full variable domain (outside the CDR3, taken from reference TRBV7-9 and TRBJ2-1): DTGVSQNPRHKITKRGQNVTFRCDPISEHNRLYWYRQTLGQGPEFLTYFQNEAQLEKSRLLSDRFSAERPKGSFSTLEIQRTEQGDSAMYLCASSLATLRTRPYNEQFFGPGTRLTVL.

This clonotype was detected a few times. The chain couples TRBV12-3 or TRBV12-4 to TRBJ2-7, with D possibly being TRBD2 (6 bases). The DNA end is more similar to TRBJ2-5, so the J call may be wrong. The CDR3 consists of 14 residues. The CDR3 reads CASSFGGAGETQYF. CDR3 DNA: TGTGCCAGCAGTTTCGGCGGGGCCGGGGAGACCCAGTACTTC.

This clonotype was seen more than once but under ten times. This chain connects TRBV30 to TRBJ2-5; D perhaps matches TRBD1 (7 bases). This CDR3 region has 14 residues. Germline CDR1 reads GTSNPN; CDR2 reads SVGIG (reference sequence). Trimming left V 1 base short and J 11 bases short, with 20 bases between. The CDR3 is CAWSGGDSYNEQYF. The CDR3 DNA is TGTGCCTGGAGTGGGGGGGACAGCTACAATGAGCAGTACTTC.

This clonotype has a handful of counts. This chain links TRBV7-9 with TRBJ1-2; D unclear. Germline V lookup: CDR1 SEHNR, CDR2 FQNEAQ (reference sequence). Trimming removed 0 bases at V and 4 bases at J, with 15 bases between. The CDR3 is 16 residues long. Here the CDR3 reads CASSLAVRDRVYGYTF. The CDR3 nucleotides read TGTGCCAGCAGCTTAGCGGTGAGGGATCGCGTCTATGGCTACACCTTC.

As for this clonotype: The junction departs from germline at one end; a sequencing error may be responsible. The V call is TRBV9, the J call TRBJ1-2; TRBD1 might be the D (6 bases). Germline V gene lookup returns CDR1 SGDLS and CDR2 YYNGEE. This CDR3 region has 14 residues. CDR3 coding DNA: TGTGCCAGCGGCCCCAGGACAGCTAACTATGGCTACACCTTT. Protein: CASGPRTANYGYTF. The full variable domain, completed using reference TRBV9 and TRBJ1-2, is DSGVTQTPKHLITATGQRVTLRCSPRSGDLSVYWYQQSLDQGLQFLIQYYNGEERAKGNILERFSAQQFPDLHSELNLSSLELGDSALYFCASGPRTANYGYTFGSGTRLTVV.

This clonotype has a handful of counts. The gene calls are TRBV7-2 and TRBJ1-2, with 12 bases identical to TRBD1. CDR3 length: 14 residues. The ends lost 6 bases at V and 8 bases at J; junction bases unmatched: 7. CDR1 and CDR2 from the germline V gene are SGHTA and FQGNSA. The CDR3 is CASSLGTGGVGYTF. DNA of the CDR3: TGTGCCAGCAGTCTCGGGACAGGGGGCGTCGGCTACACCTTC.

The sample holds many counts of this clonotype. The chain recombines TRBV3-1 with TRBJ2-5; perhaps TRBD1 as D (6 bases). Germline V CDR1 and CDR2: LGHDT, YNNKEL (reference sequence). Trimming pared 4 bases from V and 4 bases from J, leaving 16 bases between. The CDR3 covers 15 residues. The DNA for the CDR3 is TGTGCCAGCAGCCTCTCGGTCGGGACACGAGAGACCCAGTACTTC. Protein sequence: CASSLSVGTRETQYF.

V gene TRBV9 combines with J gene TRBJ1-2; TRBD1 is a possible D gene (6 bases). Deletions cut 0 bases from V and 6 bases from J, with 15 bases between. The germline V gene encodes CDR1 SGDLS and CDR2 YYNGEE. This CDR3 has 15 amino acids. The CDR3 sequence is CASSVGGQQHDGYTF. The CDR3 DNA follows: TGTGCCAGCAGCGTAGGGGGGCAGCAGCACGATGGCTACACCTTC.

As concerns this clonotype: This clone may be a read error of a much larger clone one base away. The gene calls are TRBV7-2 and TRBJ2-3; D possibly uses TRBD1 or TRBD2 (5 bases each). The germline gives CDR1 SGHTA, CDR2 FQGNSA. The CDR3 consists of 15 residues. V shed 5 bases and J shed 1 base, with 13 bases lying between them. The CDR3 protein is CASSRRGAGTDTQYF. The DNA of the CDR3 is TGTGCCAGCAGCCGTAGGGGAGCTGGCACAGATACGCAGTATTTT.

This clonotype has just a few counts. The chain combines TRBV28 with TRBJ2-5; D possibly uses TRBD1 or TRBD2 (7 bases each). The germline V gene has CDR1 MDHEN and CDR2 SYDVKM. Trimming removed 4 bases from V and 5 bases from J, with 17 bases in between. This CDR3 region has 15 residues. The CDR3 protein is CASSSTGRAGETQYF. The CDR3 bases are TGTGCCAGCAGTTCGACAGGGAGGGCGGGGGAGACCCAGTACTTC.

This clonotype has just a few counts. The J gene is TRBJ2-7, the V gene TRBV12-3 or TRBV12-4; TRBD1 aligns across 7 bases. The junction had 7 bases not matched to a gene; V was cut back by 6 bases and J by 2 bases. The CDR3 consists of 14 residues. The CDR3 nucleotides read TGTGCCAGCAGAGACCGGGACAGCGCCTACGAGCAGTACTTC. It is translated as CASRDRDSAYEQYF.

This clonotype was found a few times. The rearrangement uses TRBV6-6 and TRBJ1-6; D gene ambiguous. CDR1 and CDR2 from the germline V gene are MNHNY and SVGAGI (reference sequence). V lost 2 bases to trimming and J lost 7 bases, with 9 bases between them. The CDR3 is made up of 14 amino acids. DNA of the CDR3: TGTGCCAGCAGTTACACCAGACCGAATTCACCCCTCCACTTT. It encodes CASSYTRPNSPLHF.